Listed below are T cell receptor beta chains from one sample, sequenced in a study of blood T cell repertoires in COVID-19. TCRdb's copy holds only in-frame clones and misses some; the assay was immunoSEQ multiplex PCR. The sample holds approximately 100,000 clones, 90% to 95% seen once. Sequenced sample: peripheral blood. The receptor set was obtained from a man aged 60 to 75 with acute or convalescent COVID-19. The CDR3 runs from the conserved cysteine through the conserved F or W. The D gene is left open where the match is weak. Where a row states a size, it is once, few, many or the class of an expanded clone; other rows omit it.

j_call: TRBJ2-2
v_call: TRBV4-2
clone_size: -
d_call: TRBD2
cdr3_aa: CASSVGTSANTGELFF
cdr3_nt: TGTGCCAGCAGCGTCGGGACTAGCGCGAACACCGGGGAGCTGTTTTTT

j_call: TRBJ1-3
v_call: TRBV19
clone_size: -
d_call: TRBD1
cdr3_aa: CASNMYRGPGNTIYF
cdr3_nt: TGTGCCAGTAACATGTACAGGGGGCCTGGAAACACCATATATTTT

j_call: TRBJ2-1
v_call: TRBV7-2
clone_size: -
d_call: TRBD2
cdr3_aa: CASSLFSGGPSNEQFF
cdr3_nt: TGTGCCAGCAGCTTATTTTCGGGAGGGCCCTCCAATGAGCAGTTCTTC

j_call: TRBJ2-7
v_call: TRBV5-4
clone_size: -
d_call: -
cdr3_aa: CASSLGRVSTYEQYF
cdr3_nt: TGTGCCAGCAGCTTGGGTCGCGTAAGTACCTACGAGCAGTACTTC

j_call: TRBJ1-5
v_call: TRBV30
clone_size: -
d_call: -
cdr3_aa: CAWTPGGASNQPQHF
cdr3_nt: TGTGCCTGGACCCCGGGGGGGGCCAGCAATCAGCCCCAGCATTTT

j_call: TRBJ2-1
v_call: TRBV6-1
clone_size: -
d_call: TRBD1
cdr3_aa: CASSEAGTGGYNEQFF
cdr3_nt: TGTGCCAGCAGTGAAGCGGGGACAGGGGGGTACAATGAGCAGTTCTTC

j_call: TRBJ1-2
v_call: TRBV19
clone_size: few
d_call: -
cdr3_aa: CASRPGQSPNYGYTF
cdr3_nt: TGTGCCAGTAGACCCGGACAGAGCCCTAACTATGGCTACACCTTC

j_call: TRBJ1-5
v_call: TRBV6-5
clone_size: -
d_call: TRBD1
cdr3_aa: CASRDDRVVTQPQHF
cdr3_nt: TGTGCCAGCAGGGATGACAGGGTGGTGACTCAGCCCCAGCATTTT

j_call: TRBJ2-3
v_call: TRBV14
clone_size: -
d_call: -
cdr3_aa: CASSQGSTRLDTQYF
cdr3_nt: TGTGCCAGCAGCCAAGGGTCCACCCGGTTGGATACGCAGTATTTT

j_call: TRBJ1-4
v_call: TRBV25-1
clone_size: -
d_call: -
cdr3_aa: CASSVVRGATNEKLFF
cdr3_nt: TGTGCCAGCAGTGTCGTGCGAGGCGCAACTAATGAAAAACTGTTTTTT

j_call: TRBJ1-5
v_call: TRBV4-2
clone_size: -
d_call: TRBD1
cdr3_aa: CASSPHLFPLRDREARQPQHF
cdr3_nt: TGTGCCAGCAGCCCCCACCTATTTCCATTACGGGACAGGGAAGCTAGGCAGCCCCAGCATTTT

j_call: TRBJ2-1
v_call: TRBV2
clone_size: -
d_call: TRBD2
cdr3_aa: CASSPILAGAREQFF
cdr3_nt: TGTGCCAGCAGTCCGATACTAGCGGGAGCCCGCGAGCAGTTCTTC

j_call: TRBJ2-7
v_call: TRBV7-2
clone_size: -
d_call: TRBD2
cdr3_aa: CASRITGTSGSYEQYF
cdr3_nt: TGTGCCAGCAGAATTACCGGGACTAGCGGGAGCTACGAGCAGTACTTC

j_call: TRBJ1-5
v_call: TRBV27
clone_size: -
d_call: -
cdr3_aa: CASSESSNQPQHF
cdr3_nt: TGTGCCAGCAGCGAGAGTAGCAATCAGCCCCAGCATTTT

j_call: TRBJ1-1
v_call: TRBV4-1
clone_size: -
d_call: TRBD1
cdr3_aa: CASSHHRGPGTEAFF
cdr3_nt: TGCGCCAGCAGCCACCACAGGGGCCCCGGGACTGAAGCTTTCTTT

j_call: TRBJ2-6
v_call: TRBV3-1/TRBV3-2
clone_size: -
d_call: -
cdr3_aa: CASSAQFSGANVLTF
cdr3_nt: TGTGCCAGCAGCGCCCAGTTCTCTGGGGCCAACGTCCTGACTTTC

j_call: TRBJ2-5
v_call: TRBV6-1
clone_size: -
d_call: -
cdr3_aa: CASSGGMGRSQETQYF
cdr3_nt: TGTGCCAGCAGTGGGGGTATGGGGAGATCCCAAGAGACCCAGTACTTC

j_call: TRBJ1-4
v_call: TRBV27
clone_size: -
d_call: -
cdr3_aa: CASSAASRGEKLFF
cdr3_nt: TGTGCCAGCAGTGCAGCTAGTAGAGGGGAAAAACTGTTTTTT

j_call: TRBJ2-1
v_call: TRBV5-1
clone_size: -
d_call: -
cdr3_aa: CASSLETREQFF
cdr3_nt: TGCGCCAGCAGCTTGGAGACTCGCGAGCAGTTCTTC

j_call: TRBJ2-1
v_call: TRBV2
clone_size: few
d_call: TRBD2
cdr3_aa: CASSVSGSSYNEQFF
cdr3_nt: TGTGCCAGCAGCGTAAGCGGGAGCTCCTACAATGAGCAGTTCTTC

j_call: TRBJ2-3
v_call: TRBV11-2
clone_size: -
d_call: -
cdr3_aa: CASSPYGGTDTQYF
cdr3_nt: TGTGCCAGCAGCCCGTACGGGGGAACAGATACGCAGTATTTT

j_call: TRBJ2-1
v_call: TRBV27
clone_size: -
d_call: TRBD2
cdr3_aa: CASREAGAPYNEQFF
cdr3_nt: TGTGCCAGCAGAGAAGCGGGAGCGCCCTACAATGAGCAGTTCTTC

j_call: TRBJ2-2
v_call: TRBV6-5
clone_size: once
d_call: TRBD2
cdr3_aa: CAAGVRGETGELFF
cdr3_nt: TGTGCCGCGGGGGTGCGAGGAGAGACCGGGGAGCTGTTTTTT

j_call: TRBJ1-5
v_call: TRBV28
clone_size: -
d_call: -
cdr3_aa: CASSPPAGQSNQPQHF
cdr3_nt: TGTGCCAGCAGTCCGCCGGCAGGGCAGAGCAATCAGCCCCAGCATTTT

j_call: TRBJ1-2
v_call: TRBV11-2
clone_size: -
d_call: TRBD1
cdr3_aa: CASTLNAGTGVGYTF
cdr3_nt: TGTGCCAGCACCCTCAACGCCGGGACAGGGGTGGGCTACACCTTC

j_call: TRBJ1-1
v_call: TRBV7-6
clone_size: once
d_call: TRBD1
cdr3_aa: CASSSPYRGYNTEAFF
cdr3_nt: TGTGCCAGCAGTTCCCCTTACAGGGGATATAACACTGAAGCTTTCTTT

j_call: TRBJ2-7
v_call: TRBV6-5
clone_size: once
d_call: -
cdr3_aa: CASSRVLSEQYF
cdr3_nt: TGTGCCAGCTCCAGGGTCCTTTCCGAGCAGTACTTC

j_call: TRBJ2-1
v_call: TRBV10-2
clone_size: -
d_call: TRBD1
cdr3_aa: CASRLQTGGVGEQFF
cdr3_nt: TGCGCCAGCAGGCTTCAGACAGGGGGCGTTGGTGAGCAGTTCTTC

j_call: TRBJ2-3
v_call: TRBV9
clone_size: -
d_call: TRBD2
cdr3_aa: CASSSGGTDTQYF
cdr3_nt: TGTGCCAGCAGCTCGGGGGGGACAGATACGCAGTATTTT

j_call: TRBJ2-4
v_call: TRBV6-6
clone_size: -
d_call: TRBD1
cdr3_aa: CASSGTGLAKNIQYF
cdr3_nt: TGTGCCAGCAGTGGGACAGGGCTTGCCAAAAACATTCAGTACTTC

j_call: TRBJ2-1
v_call: TRBV14
clone_size: -
d_call: TRBD2
cdr3_aa: CASSPQAGDHFF
cdr3_nt: TGTGCCAGCAGCCCGCAAGCGGGAGACCATTTCTTC

j_call: TRBJ1-5
v_call: TRBV19
clone_size: once
d_call: TRBD1
cdr3_aa: CASSIRQQGPSQPQHF
cdr3_nt: TGTGCCAGTAGTATTCGGCAACAGGGGCCCTCCCAGCCCCAGCATTTT

j_call: TRBJ1-1
v_call: TRBV2
clone_size: -
d_call: -
cdr3_aa: CASRGQGEAFF
cdr3_nt: TGTGCCAGCAGAGGTCAGGGGGAAGCTTTCTTT

j_call: TRBJ2-3
v_call: TRBV30
clone_size: -
d_call: TRBD2
cdr3_aa: CARSGLAGVGGPGTGTQYF
cdr3_nt: TGTGCCCGCTCGGGACTAGCGGGAGTCGGAGGGCCGGGTACAGGTACGCAGTATTTT

j_call: TRBJ2-1
v_call: TRBV14
clone_size: few
d_call: -
cdr3_aa: CASSQELRSRGYNEQFF
cdr3_nt: TGTGCCAGCAGCCAAGAACTTAGATCGCGAGGCTACAATGAGCAGTTCTTC

j_call: TRBJ2-3
v_call: TRBV11-2
clone_size: -
d_call: TRBD2
cdr3_aa: CASSLLPVGGLSTQYF
cdr3_nt: TGTGCCAGCAGCTTATTGCCTGTGGGAGGGCTTAGTACGCAGTATTTT

j_call: TRBJ2-1
v_call: TRBV24-1
clone_size: -
d_call: TRBD1
cdr3_aa: CATSDFRDRERNEQFF
cdr3_nt: TGTGCCACCAGTGATTTCCGGGACAGGGAGCGGAATGAGCAGTTCTTC

j_call: TRBJ2-5
v_call: TRBV6-5
clone_size: -
d_call: -
cdr3_aa: CASSYKEGETQYF
cdr3_nt: TGTGCCAGCAGTTACAAGGAGGGAGAGACCCAGTACTTC

j_call: TRBJ2-2
v_call: TRBV6-5
clone_size: -
d_call: -
cdr3_aa: CASSYSEGSRGLFF
cdr3_nt: TGTGCCAGCAGTTACTCCGAAGGTAGCCGGGGGCTGTTTTTT

j_call: TRBJ2-3
v_call: TRBV7-2
clone_size: -
d_call: -
cdr3_aa: CASSLRGITDTQYF
cdr3_nt: TGTGCCAGCAGCTTAAGGGGCATAACAGATACGCAGTATTTT

j_call: TRBJ2-1
v_call: TRBV28
clone_size: -
d_call: TRBD2
cdr3_aa: CASDRGLAGGRSYNEQFF
cdr3_nt: TGTGCCAGCGACCGGGGGTTAGCGGGAGGAAGGTCCTACAATGAGCAGTTCTTC

j_call: TRBJ2-1
v_call: TRBV11-2
clone_size: -
d_call: TRBD2
cdr3_aa: CASSAGTSSVF
cdr3_nt: TGTGCCAGCAGCGCCGGGACTAGCTCAGTCTTC

j_call: TRBJ1-3
v_call: TRBV6-1
clone_size: -
d_call: TRBD1
cdr3_aa: CASSEVTGDSGNTIYF
cdr3_nt: TGTGCCAGCAGTGAAGTGACAGGGGACTCTGGAAACACCATATATTTT

j_call: TRBJ1-5
v_call: TRBV30
clone_size: -
d_call: -
cdr3_aa: CAWSPGSRSNQPQHF
cdr3_nt: TGTGCCTGGAGTCCCGGGTCTCGTAGCAATCAGCCCCAGCATTTT

j_call: TRBJ2-3
v_call: TRBV6-5
clone_size: -
d_call: TRBD2
cdr3_aa: CASRAGPTSTDTQYF
cdr3_nt: TGTGCCAGCAGAGCGGGACCGACCTCCACAGATACGCAGTATTTT

j_call: TRBJ1-1
v_call: TRBV6-5
clone_size: -
d_call: TRBD1
cdr3_aa: CASTRDSFTEAFF
cdr3_nt: TGTGCCAGCACCAGGGACAGCTTCACTGAAGCTTTCTTT

j_call: TRBJ1-3
v_call: TRBV7-9
clone_size: -
d_call: -
cdr3_aa: CASSSAGGGLRNTIYF
cdr3_nt: TGTGCCAGCAGCTCGGCTGGTGGAGGACTACGAAACACCATATATTTT

j_call: TRBJ2-1
v_call: TRBV9
clone_size: -
d_call: -
cdr3_aa: CASSGRGGSYNEQFF
cdr3_nt: TGTGCCAGCAGCGGGCGAGGGGGCTCCTACAATGAGCAGTTCTTC

j_call: TRBJ2-1
v_call: TRBV27
clone_size: once
d_call: TRBD2
cdr3_aa: CASSLDSLTSGIYNEQFF
cdr3_nt: TGTGCCAGCAGTTTAGATTCCCTGACTAGCGGGATATACAATGAGCAGTTCTTC

j_call: TRBJ1-1
v_call: TRBV30
clone_size: -
d_call: -
cdr3_aa: CAWTGAYEAFF
cdr3_nt: TGTGCCTGGACTGGGGCCTATGAAGCTTTCTTT

j_call: TRBJ1-2
v_call: TRBV18
clone_size: -
d_call: TRBD1
cdr3_aa: CASSPIGQGATLDYGYTF
cdr3_nt: TGTGCCAGCTCACCAATAGGACAGGGGGCGACCTTGGACTATGGCTACACCTTC

j_call: TRBJ1-4
v_call: TRBV4-2
clone_size: -
d_call: -
cdr3_aa: CASSQDLEEKLFF
cdr3_nt: TGTGCCAGCAGCCAAGATCTAGAGGAAAAACTGTTTTTT

j_call: TRBJ1-2
v_call: TRBV28
clone_size: -
d_call: -
cdr3_aa: CAARGQGKTYGYTF
cdr3_nt: TGTGCCGCTAGGGGCCAGGGGAAAACCTATGGCTACACCTTC

j_call: TRBJ1-2
v_call: TRBV11-3
clone_size: few
d_call: TRBD1
cdr3_aa: CASSRGQGEQGGYTF
cdr3_nt: TGTGCCAGCAGCAGAGGACAGGGCGAACAAGGTGGCTACACCTTC

j_call: TRBJ1-6
v_call: TRBV28
clone_size: -
d_call: TRBD1
cdr3_aa: CASRIAGQVNSPLHF
cdr3_nt: TGTGCCAGCAGGATCGCGGGACAGGTGAATTCACCCCTCCACTTT

j_call: TRBJ2-3
v_call: TRBV5-1
clone_size: -
d_call: -
cdr3_aa: CASSLDRVAYTQYF
cdr3_nt: TGCGCCAGCAGCTTGGACCGAGTTGCTTATACGCAGTATTTT

j_call: TRBJ2-5
v_call: TRBV5-1
clone_size: -
d_call: -
cdr3_aa: CASTLGGGPRETQYF
cdr3_nt: TGCGCCAGCACCCTCGGCGGGGGCCCCCGAGAGACCCAGTACTTC

j_call: TRBJ2-7
v_call: TRBV6-5
clone_size: -
d_call: TRBD2
cdr3_aa: CASSLTSGPYEQYF
cdr3_nt: TGTGCCAGCAGTCTGACTAGCGGACCTTACGAGCAGTACTTC

j_call: TRBJ2-1
v_call: TRBV7-2
clone_size: -
d_call: -
cdr3_aa: CASSLYRDNEQFF
cdr3_nt: TGTGCCAGCAGCTTATACAGAGACAATGAGCAGTTCTTC